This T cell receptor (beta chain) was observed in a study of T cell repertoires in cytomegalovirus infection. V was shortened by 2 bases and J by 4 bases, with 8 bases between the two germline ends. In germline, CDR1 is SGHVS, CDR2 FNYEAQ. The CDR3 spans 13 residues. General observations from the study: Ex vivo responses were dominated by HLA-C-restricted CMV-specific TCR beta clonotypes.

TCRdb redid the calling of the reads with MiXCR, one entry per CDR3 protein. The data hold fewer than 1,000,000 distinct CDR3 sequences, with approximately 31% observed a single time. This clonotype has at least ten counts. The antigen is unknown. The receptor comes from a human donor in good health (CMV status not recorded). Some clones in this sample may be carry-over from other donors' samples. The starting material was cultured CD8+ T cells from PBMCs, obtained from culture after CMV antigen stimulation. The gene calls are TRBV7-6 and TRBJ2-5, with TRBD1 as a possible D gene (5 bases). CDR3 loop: CASSLKGRETQYF. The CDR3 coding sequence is TGTGCCAGCAGCTTAAAGGGGCGAGAGACCCAGTACTTC. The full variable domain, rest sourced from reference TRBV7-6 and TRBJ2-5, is GAGVSQSPRYKVTKRGQDVALRCDPISGHVSLYWYRQALGQGPEFLTYFNYEAQQDKSGLPNDRFSAERPEGSISTLTIQRTEQRDSAMYRCASSLKGRETQYFGPGTRLLVL.